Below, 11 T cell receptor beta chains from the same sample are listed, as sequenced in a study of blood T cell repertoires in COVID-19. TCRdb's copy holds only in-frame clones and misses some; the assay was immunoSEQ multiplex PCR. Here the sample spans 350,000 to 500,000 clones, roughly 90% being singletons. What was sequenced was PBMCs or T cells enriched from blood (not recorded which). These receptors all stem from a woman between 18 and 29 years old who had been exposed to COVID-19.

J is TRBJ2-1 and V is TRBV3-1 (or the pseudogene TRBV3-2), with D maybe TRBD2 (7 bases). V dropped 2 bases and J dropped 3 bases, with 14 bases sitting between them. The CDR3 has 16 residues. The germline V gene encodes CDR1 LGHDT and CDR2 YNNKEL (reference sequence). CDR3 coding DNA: TGTGCCAGCAGCCAAAATCCGGGGGGCCACTACAATGAGCAGTTCTTC. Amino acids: CASSQNPGGHYNEQFF.

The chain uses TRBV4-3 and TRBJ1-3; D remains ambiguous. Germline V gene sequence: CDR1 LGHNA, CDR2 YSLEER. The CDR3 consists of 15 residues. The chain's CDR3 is CPPSRDSDSGNTIYF. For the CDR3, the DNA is TGCCCCCCCAGCCGCGACTCCGACTCTGGAAACACCATATATTTT.

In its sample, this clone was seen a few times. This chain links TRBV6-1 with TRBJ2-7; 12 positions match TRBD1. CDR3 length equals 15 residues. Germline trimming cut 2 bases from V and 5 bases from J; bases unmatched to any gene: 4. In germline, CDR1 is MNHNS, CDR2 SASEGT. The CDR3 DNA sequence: TGTGCCAGCAGTGAAAGTGGGACAGGGGGCGACGAGCAGTACTTC. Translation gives CASSESGTGGDEQYF.

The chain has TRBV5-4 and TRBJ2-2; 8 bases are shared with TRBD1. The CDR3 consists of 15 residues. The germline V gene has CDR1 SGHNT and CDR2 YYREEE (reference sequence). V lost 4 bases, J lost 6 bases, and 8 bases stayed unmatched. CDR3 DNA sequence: TGTGCCAGCAGCCAACGGACAGGGAGGCCCGGGGAGCTGTTTTTT. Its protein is CASSQRTGRPGELFF. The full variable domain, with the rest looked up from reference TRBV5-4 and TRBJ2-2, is ETGVTQSPTHLIKTRGQQVTLRCSSQSGHNTVSWYQQALGQGPQFIFQYYREEENGRGNFPPRFSGLQFPNYSSELNVNALELDDSALYLCASSQRTGRPGELFFGEGSRLTVL.

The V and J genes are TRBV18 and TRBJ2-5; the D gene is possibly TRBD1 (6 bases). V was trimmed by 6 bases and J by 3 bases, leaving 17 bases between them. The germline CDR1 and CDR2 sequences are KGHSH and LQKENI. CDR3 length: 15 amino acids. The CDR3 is CASSPKGTNKETQYF. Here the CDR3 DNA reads TGTGCCAGCTCTCCCAAGGGGACAAACAAAGAGACCCAGTACTTC.

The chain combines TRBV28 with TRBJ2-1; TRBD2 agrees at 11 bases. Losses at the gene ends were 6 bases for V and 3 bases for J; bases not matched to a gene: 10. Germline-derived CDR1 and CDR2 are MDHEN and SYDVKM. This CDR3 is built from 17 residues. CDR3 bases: TGTGCCAGCAGAGCCTTGGGACTAGCGGACTACTACAATGAGCAGTTCTTC. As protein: CASRALGLADYYNEQFF.

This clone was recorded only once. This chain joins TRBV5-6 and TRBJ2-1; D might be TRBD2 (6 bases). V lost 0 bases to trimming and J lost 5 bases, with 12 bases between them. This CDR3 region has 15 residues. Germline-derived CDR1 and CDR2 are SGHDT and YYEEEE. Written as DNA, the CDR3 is TGTGCCAGCAGCTTGGACGGGGGTTTGAACAATGAGCAGTTCTTC. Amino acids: CASSLDGGLNNEQFF.

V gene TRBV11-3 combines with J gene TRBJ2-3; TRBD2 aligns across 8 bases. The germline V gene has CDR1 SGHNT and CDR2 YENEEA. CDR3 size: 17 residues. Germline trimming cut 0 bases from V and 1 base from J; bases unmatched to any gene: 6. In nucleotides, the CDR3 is TGTGCCAGCAGCTTAGATGGAACTAGCGGAGGCACAGATACGCAGTATTTT. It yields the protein CASSLDGTSGGTDTQYF.

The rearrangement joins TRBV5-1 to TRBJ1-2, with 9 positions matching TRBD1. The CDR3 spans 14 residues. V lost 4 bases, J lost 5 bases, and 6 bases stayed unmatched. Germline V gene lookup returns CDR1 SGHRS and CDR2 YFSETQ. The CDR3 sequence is CASSPDRGLYGYTF. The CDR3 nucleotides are TGCGCCAGCAGCCCGGACAGGGGCCTTTATGGCTACACCTTC.

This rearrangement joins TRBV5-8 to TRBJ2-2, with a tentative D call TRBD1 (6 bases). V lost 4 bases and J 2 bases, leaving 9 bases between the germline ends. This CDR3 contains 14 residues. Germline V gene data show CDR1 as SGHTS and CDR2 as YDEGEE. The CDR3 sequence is CASSPGHNTGELFF. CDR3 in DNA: TGTGCCAGCAGCCCGGGACACAACACCGGGGAGCTGTTTTTT.

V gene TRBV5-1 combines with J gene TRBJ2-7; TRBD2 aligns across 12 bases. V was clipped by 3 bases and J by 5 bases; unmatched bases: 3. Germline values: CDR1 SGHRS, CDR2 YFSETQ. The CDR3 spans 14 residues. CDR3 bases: TGCGCCAGCAGCTCGACTAGCGGGAGCCACGAGCAGTACTTC. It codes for CASSSTSGSHEQYF.